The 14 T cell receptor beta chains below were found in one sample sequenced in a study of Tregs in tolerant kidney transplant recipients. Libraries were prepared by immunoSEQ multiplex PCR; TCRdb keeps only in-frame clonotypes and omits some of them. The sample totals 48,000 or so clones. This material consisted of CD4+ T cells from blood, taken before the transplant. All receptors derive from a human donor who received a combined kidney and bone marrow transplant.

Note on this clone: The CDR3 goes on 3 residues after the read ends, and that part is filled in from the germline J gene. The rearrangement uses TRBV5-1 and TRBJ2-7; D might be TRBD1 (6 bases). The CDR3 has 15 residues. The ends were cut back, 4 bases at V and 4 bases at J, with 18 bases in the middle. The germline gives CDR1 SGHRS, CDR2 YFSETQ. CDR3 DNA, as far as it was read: TGCGCCAGCAGCCCTCTACCGACAGGAAATTACGAG. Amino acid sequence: CASSPLPTGNYE. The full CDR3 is CASSPLPTGNYEQYF.

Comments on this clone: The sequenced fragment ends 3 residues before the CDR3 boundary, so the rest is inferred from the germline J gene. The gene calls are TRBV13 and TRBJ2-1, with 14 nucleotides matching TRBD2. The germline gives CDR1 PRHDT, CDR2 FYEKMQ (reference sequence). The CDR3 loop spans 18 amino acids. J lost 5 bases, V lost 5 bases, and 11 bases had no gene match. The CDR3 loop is CASSGSGTSGRGNNEQFF. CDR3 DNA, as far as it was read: TGTGCCAGCAGCGGATCCGGGACTAGCGGGAGAGGCAACAATGAG.

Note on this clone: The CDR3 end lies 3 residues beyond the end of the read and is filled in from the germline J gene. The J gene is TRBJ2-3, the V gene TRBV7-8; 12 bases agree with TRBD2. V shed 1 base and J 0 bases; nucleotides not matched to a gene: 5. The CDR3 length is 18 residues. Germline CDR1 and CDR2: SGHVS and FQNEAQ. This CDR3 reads CASSLVGGTSGSTDTQYF. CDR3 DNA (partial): TGTGCCAGCAGCTTAGTCGGGGGGACTAGCGGGAGCACAGATACG.

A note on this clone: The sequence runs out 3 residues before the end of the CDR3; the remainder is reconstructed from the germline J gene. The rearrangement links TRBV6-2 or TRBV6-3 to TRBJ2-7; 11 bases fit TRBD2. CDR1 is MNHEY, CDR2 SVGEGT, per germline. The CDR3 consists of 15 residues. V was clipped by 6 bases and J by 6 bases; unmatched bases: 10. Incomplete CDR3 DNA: TGTGCCAGCAGACCCTCACTAGCGGGAGCTGTCGAG. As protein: CASRPSLAGAVE. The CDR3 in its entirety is CASRPSLAGAVEQYF.

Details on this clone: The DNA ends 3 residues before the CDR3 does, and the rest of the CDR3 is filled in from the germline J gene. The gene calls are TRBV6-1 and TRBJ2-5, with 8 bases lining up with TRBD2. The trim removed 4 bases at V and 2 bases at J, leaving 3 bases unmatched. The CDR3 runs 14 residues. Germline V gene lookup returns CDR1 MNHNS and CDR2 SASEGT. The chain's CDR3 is CASSAAGGQETQYF. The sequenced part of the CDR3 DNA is TGTGCCAGCAGTGCGGCGGGAGGACAAGAGACC.

This CDR3 reads CASSLLQGHGYTF. The DNA read from the CDR3 is TGCGCCAGCAGCTTGCTACAGGGGCATGGC. This chain links TRBV5-1 with TRBJ1-2; 7 bases agree with TRBD1. The read falls 3 residues short of the CDR3 end, and the missing part is taken from the germline J gene. Germline V gene lookup returns CDR1 SGHRS and CDR2 YFSETQ. The V segment lost 1 base and the J segment 6 bases; nucleotides outside the gene matches: 3. The CDR3 runs 13 residues.

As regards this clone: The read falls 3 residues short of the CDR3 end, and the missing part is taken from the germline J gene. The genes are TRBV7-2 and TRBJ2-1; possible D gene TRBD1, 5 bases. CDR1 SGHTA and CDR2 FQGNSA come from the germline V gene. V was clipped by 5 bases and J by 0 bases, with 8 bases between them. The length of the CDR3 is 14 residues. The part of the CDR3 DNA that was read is TGTGCCAGCAGCATCGACAGCTCCTACAATGAG. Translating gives CASSIDSSYNE. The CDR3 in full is CASSIDSSYNEQFF. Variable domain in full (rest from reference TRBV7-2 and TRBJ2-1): GAGVSQSPSNKVTEKGKDVELRCDPISGHTALYWYRQSLGQGLEFLIYFQGNSAPDKSGLPSDRFSAERTGGSVSTLTIQRTQQEDSAVYLCASSIDSSYNEQFFGPGTRLTVL.

The sequenced CDR3 bases are TGTGCCAGTAGCAACGGGGGAGTAAAGGCCAACGTC. Translated, it gives CASSNGGVKANV. In full, the CDR3 is CASSNGGVKANVLTF. V is TRBV19 and J is TRBJ2-6; TRBD2 might be the D (6 bases). The read terminates 3 residues ahead of where the CDR3 ends, so the germline J gene completes it. With 6 bases removed from V and 6 bases from J, the gap between germline ends came to 15 bases. Per the germline V gene, CDR1 is LNHDA and CDR2 is SQIVND (reference sequence). The CDR3 is made up of 15 amino acids.

CDR3 sequence: CASSIDLRVYSYNEQFF. The CDR3 DNA, read in part, is TGTGCCAGTAGTATAGATCTCCGCGTATACTCCTACAATGAG. The chain links TRBV19 to TRBJ2-1; unclear D gene. The missing CDR3 end, 3 residues past where the read stops, is filled in from the germline J gene. V was clipped by 0 bases and J by 0 bases, with 12 bases between them. Per germline, CDR1 LNHDA and CDR2 SQIVND (reference sequence). This CDR3 has 17 amino acids.

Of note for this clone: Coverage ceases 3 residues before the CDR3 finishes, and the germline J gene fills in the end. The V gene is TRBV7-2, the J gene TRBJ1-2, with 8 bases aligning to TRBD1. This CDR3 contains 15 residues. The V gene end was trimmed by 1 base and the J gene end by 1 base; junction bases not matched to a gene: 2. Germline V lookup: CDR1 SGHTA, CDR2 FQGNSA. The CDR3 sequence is CASSLGTGLNYGYTF. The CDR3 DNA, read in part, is TGTGCCAGCAGCTTAGGGACAGGGCTTAACTATGGC.

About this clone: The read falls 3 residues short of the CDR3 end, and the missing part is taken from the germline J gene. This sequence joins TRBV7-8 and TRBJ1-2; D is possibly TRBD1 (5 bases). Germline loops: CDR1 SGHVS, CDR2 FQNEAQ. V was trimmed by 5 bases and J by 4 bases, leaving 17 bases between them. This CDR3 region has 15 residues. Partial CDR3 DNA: TGTGCCAGCAGCGTCGGGGACTCGATCTCCTATGGC. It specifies CASSVGDSISYG. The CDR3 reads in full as CASSVGDSISYGYTF.

The CDR3 bases that were read are TGTGCCAGCAGTGAAAATAGGGGGACTGAA. Translation: CASSENRGTE. The CDR3 as a whole reads CASSENRGTEAFF. V and J are TRBV6-1 and TRBJ1-1; the D gene is possibly TRBD1 (6 bases). The read terminates 3 residues ahead of where the CDR3 ends, so the germline J gene completes it. The V gene lost 2 bases and the J gene lost 5 bases, with 9 bases spanning the gap. The CDR3 is 13 amino acids. Germline loops: CDR1 MNHNS, CDR2 SASEGT.

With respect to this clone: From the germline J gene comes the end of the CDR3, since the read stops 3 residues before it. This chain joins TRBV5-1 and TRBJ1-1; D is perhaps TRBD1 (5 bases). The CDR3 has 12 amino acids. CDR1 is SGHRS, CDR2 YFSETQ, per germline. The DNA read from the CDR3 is TGCGCATCCCGACAGTTGAACACTGAA. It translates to CASRQLNTE. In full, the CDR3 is CASRQLNTEAFF.

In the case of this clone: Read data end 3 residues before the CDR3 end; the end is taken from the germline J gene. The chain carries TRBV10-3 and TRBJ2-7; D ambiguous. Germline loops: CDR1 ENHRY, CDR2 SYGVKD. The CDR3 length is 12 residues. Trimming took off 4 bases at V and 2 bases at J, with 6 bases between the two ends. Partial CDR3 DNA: TGTGCCATCAGTGGACTGACCTACGAG. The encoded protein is CAISGLTYE. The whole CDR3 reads CAISGLTYEQYF.